The 3 T cell receptor beta chains below come from one sample, sequenced in a study of blood T cell repertoires in COVID-19. This table comes from immunoSEQ multiplex PCR, and its TCRdb copy is limited to in-frame clones, with some not included. This table has over 130,000 clones, about 87% appearing once. Sequencing was done on a sample of peripheral blood. The source is a man between 60 and 75 years old with active or convalescent COVID-19.

This chain joins TRBV5-8 and TRBJ2-6, with 7 bases matching TRBD1. The CDR3 is made up of 17 amino acids. The V and J ends lost 4 bases and 0 bases, in that order; junction bases with no gene match: 7. CDR1 is SGHTS, CDR2 YDEGEE, per germline. The CDR3 DNA reads as TGTGCCAGCAGCCTAGGACAGGTCTACTCTGGGGCCAACGTCCTGACTTTC. Its protein product is CASSLGQVYSGANVLTF.

The rearrangement uses TRBV9 and TRBJ2-3; 9 nucleotides line up with TRBD2. Trimming removed 0 bases from V and 3 bases from J; junction bases left unmatched: 8. The length of the CDR3 is 17 residues. In germline, CDR1 is SGDLS, CDR2 YYNGEE. This chain's CDR3 is CASSVDFGLAGTDTQYF. CDR3 coding DNA: TGTGCCAGCAGCGTAGATTTCGGGCTAGCGGGGACAGATACGCAGTATTTT.

V is TRBV7-2 and J is TRBJ2-1; 10 bases agree with TRBD2. Germline V lookup: CDR1 SGHTA, CDR2 FQGNSA. This CDR3 is 15 amino acids long. Trimming at V came to 5 bases and at J to 9 bases, leaving 10 bases not matched to a gene. CDR3 sequence: CASSPGASGSREQFF. The CDR3 DNA is TGTGCCAGCAGCCCTGGGGCTAGCGGGAGTCGTGAGCAGTTCTTC.